This TCR beta chain was recovered during a study of response to subunit inactivated influenza vaccine. The CDR3 consists of 15 residues. Germline CDR1 DFQATT, CDR2 SNEGSKA (reference sequence). With V trimmed by 2 bases and J by 6 bases, 9 bases remained unmatched. TCRdb redid the calling of the RT-PCR reads with MiXCR, one entry per CDR3 protein. In the table there are roughly 700,000 distinct CDR3 sequences, about 14% of which are singletons. The genes are TRBV20-1 and TRBJ2-2, with 7 bases matching TRBD2. The sample was PBMCs from blood, taken approximately 15 days before vaccination. The clonotype originates from a man aged 45-60 years who received an inactivated influenza vaccine. The CDR3 nucleotides read TGCAGTGCTAGACCGGGACTACTCACCGCCGGGGAGCTGTTTTTT. Translating it yields CSARPGLLTAGELFF.